These 31 T cell receptor beta chains originate from one sample sequenced in a study of PD-1 blockade in mismatch repair-deficient tumors. Assay used: immunoSEQ multiplex PCR; TCRdb lists only in-frame clones, some missing. The data hold about 24,000 clones, with over 80% observed a single time. The sequencing used peripheral blood, collected 12 weeks after starting pembrolizumab. The receptor set was obtained from an adult with mismatch repair-deficient cancer.

The J gene is TRBJ2-5, the V gene TRBV12-5, with D hard to call. The CDR3 totals 18 residues. Germline loops: CDR1 LGHNT, CDR2 FRNRAP. Trimming removed 0 bases from V and 2 bases from J, with 19 bases in between. In nucleotides, the CDR3 is TGTGCTAGTGGTTTGGTACATGAAGTCACCCTGGGACAAGAGACCCAGTACTTC. Translating gives CASGLVHEVTLGQETQYF.

The V gene is TRBV11-3, the J gene TRBJ2-5, with 12 bases aligning to TRBD2. Per germline, CDR1 SGHNT and CDR2 YENEEA. This CDR3 comprises 16 residues. J lost 6 bases, V lost 6 bases, and 11 bases had no gene match. This chain's CDR3 is CASRGAGLAGPKTQYF. For the CDR3, the DNA is TGTGCCAGCAGGGGAGCGGGACTAGCGGGTCCAAAGACCCAGTACTTC.

V and J are TRBV11-3 and TRBJ1-4, with unresolved D. This CDR3 comprises 12 residues. Germline V lookup: CDR1 SGHNT, CDR2 YENEEA. V was trimmed by 3 bases and J by 12 bases, leaving 11 bases between them. The CDR3 reads CASSFHRSELFF. The DNA of the CDR3 is TGTGCCAGCAGCTTTCACCGGTCAGAACTGTTTTTT.

CDR3 in DNA: TGTGCCAGCAGTTTGCAACAGGGGGCGAATGGCTACACCTTC. It is translated as CASSLQQGANGYTF. This chain joins TRBV28 and TRBJ1-2; 9 positions match TRBD1. Germline CDR1 and CDR2: MDHEN and SYDVKM. The CDR3 totals 14 residues. Unmatched junction bases numbered 5, after V lost 3 bases and J lost 6 bases.

This chain uses TRBV13 with TRBJ2-1; 9 nucleotides line up with TRBD2. The CDR3 sequence is 15 residues long. V shed 4 bases, J shed 6 bases, and the junction held 7 bases outside the gene matches. From germline, CDR1 is PRHDT and CDR2 FYEKMQ (reference sequence). CDR3: CASSSRGSGGNEQFF. CDR3 sequence (DNA): TGTGCCAGCAGCTCCCGGGGTAGCGGGGGCAATGAGCAGTTCTTC.

This rearrangement joins TRBV9 to TRBJ2-7; TRBD1 agrees at 9 bases. V trimming: 3 bases; J trimming: 5 bases; junction bases outside the gene matches: 9. Germline V gene sequence: CDR1 SGDLS, CDR2 YYNGEE. CDR3 length: 15 residues. Written as DNA, the CDR3 is TGTGCCAGCAGCGCGCCCGGGACAGGGAATCACGAGCAGTACTTC. Its translation: CASSAPGTGNHEQYF.

The table lists this clone with a count of one. The chain couples TRBV11-3 to TRBJ2-7; 10 nucleotides match TRBD2. The germline V gene has CDR1 SGHNT and CDR2 YENEEA. Losses at the gene ends were 5 bases for V and 2 bases for J; bases not matched to a gene: 9. CDR3 length: 16 residues. Here the CDR3 DNA reads TGTGCCAGCAGCCCTCCGGGGGGGACTAGCGCCTACGAGCAGTACTTC. Amino acids: CASSPPGGTSAYEQYF.

This rearrangement joins TRBV28 to TRBJ2-1, with 8 bases identical to TRBD2. Germline assignment: CDR1 MDHEN and CDR2 SYDVKM. This CDR3 has 18 residues. V dropped 3 bases and J dropped 5; count of bases not matched to a gene: 15. CDR3 sequence: CASSFSRAGTRGNNEQFF. In nucleotides, the CDR3 is TGTGCCAGCAGTTTCTCAAGGGCCGGGACTAGAGGGAACAATGAGCAGTTCTTC.

The chain recombines TRBV27 with TRBJ1-4; a possible D gene is TRBD1 (5 bases). The CDR3 consists of 14 residues. V was pared by 8 bases and J by 8 bases, with 18 bases between. Germline CDR1 MNHEY, CDR2 SMNVEV (reference sequence). CDR3 protein: CASQPLGGNEKLFF. Here the CDR3 DNA reads TGTGCCAGCCAACCACTCGGGGGTAACGAAAAACTGTTTTTT.

This clone was seen only a few times. J is TRBJ2-7 and V is TRBV4-1, with 8 positions matching TRBD2. The V segment lost 5 bases and the J segment 6 bases; nucleotides outside the gene matches: 6. Germline-derived CDR1 and CDR2 are MGHRA and YSYEKL. This CDR3 is built from 13 residues. The CDR3 DNA reads as TGCGCCAGCAGCAAAGGGACTAGTGGCGAGCAGTACTTC. Translation gives CASSKGTSGEQYF.

The sample holds a few counts of this clone. The V gene is TRBV2, the J gene TRBJ2-7; either TRBD1 or TRBD2 may fit D (5 bases each). Trimming took 7 bases from V and 1 from J, leaving 17 bases between them. CDR3 length equals 15 residues. Germline CDR1 SNHLY, CDR2 FYNNEI. CDR3 amino acids: CASTEGISASYEQYF. Written as DNA, the CDR3 is TGTGCCAGCACTGAGGGGATTAGCGCGTCCTACGAGCAGTACTTC.

The rearrangement uses TRBV6-1 and TRBJ2-2; D is unclear. With 1 base removed from V and 1 base from J, the gap between germline ends came to 10 bases. The CDR3 is made up of 16 amino acids. The germline V gene has CDR1 MNHNS and CDR2 SASEGT. In DNA form, the CDR3 reads TGTGCCAGCAGTGAAGAGGATAGCTTGAACACCGGGGAGCTGTTTTTT. Translation: CASSEEDSLNTGELFF.

This rearrangement joins TRBV7-2 to TRBJ2-7; D unresolved. This CDR3 comprises 12 residues. V lost 2 bases, J lost 5 bases, and 7 bases lay in between. Germline loops: CDR1 SGHTA, CDR2 FQGNSA. CDR3 DNA sequence: TGTGCCAGCAGCTTATATGGCCACGAGCAGTACTTC. Its translation is CASSLYGHEQYF.

The V and J genes are TRBV10-3 and TRBJ1-1; 10 nucleotides line up with TRBD1. CDR3 length equals 15 residues. The germline V gene encodes CDR1 ENHRY and CDR2 SYGVKD. J lost 5 bases, V lost 4 bases, and 7 bases had no gene match. This CDR3 reads CAISAWTGGRTEAFF. The CDR3 nucleotides read TGTGCCATCAGTGCCTGGACAGGGGGGCGGACTGAAGCTTTCTTT.

This clone came up a few times. The chain recombines TRBV27 with TRBJ2-2; TRBD2 matches 10 bases. The CDR3 is 19 residues long. Trimming took 2 bases from V and 9 from J; bases not matched to a gene: 18. Germline V gene lookup returns CDR1 MNHEY and CDR2 SMNVEV (reference sequence). The CDR3 nucleotides read TGTGCCAGCAGTTTAAGAGTTAGCGGTAGCGGGAGGATAGTGCGGGAGCTGTTTTTT. It codes for CASSLRVSGSGRIVRELFF.

This clone showed up just once. The chain carries TRBV5-1 and TRBJ1-2; unclear D gene. V dropped 0 bases and J dropped 7 bases, with 19 bases sitting between them. CDR3 length equals 16 residues. The V gene's germline CDR1 is SGHRS and CDR2 YFSETQ. CDR3 amino acids: CASSLGDGVVSRGYTF. The CDR3 DNA is TGCGCCAGCAGCTTGGGGGATGGGGTGGTCTCTCGTGGCTACACCTTC. The full variable domain, with the rest looked up from reference TRBV5-1 and TRBJ1-2, is KAGVTQTPRYLIKTRGQQVTLSCSPISGHRSVSWYQQTPGQGLQFLFEYFSETQRNKGNFPGRFSGRQFSNSRSEMNVSTLELGDSALYLCASSLGDGVVSRGYTFGSGTRLTVV.

This rearrangement joins TRBV28 to TRBJ2-5, with D perhaps given as TRBD1 or TRBD2 (5 bases each). This CDR3 comprises 13 residues. CDR1 and CDR2 (germline): MDHEN, SYDVKM. With 4 bases removed from V and 7 bases from J, the gap between germline ends came to 13 bases. Here the CDR3 DNA reads TGTGCCAGCAGTTCCCGCAGGGAGTGGACCCAGTACTTC. Translating it yields CASSSRREWTQYF.

The V call is TRBV19, the J call TRBJ2-1, with no clear D. The CDR3 totals 14 residues. Germline V gives CDR1 LNHDA, CDR2 SQIVND (reference sequence). Trimming shortened V by 3 bases and J by 9 bases, and 15 bases separated the two germline ends. In DNA, the CDR3 is TGTGCCAGTAGTATCCCTGCTAGAGGCGGTGAGCAGTTCTTC. Protein product: CASSIPARGGEQFF. Full variable domain (remainder filled in from reference TRBV19 and TRBJ2-1): DGGITQSPKYLFRKEGQNVTLSCEQNLNHDAMYWYRQDPGQGLRLIYYSQIVNDFQKGDIAEGYSVSREKKESFPLTVTSAQKNPTAFYLCASSIPARGGEQFFGPGTRLTVL.

The chain combines TRBV7-6 with TRBJ2-5; 9 nucleotides match TRBD2. The DNA end is a closer match to TRBJ2-7, so the J assignment may be wrong. The CDR3 loop spans 17 amino acids. CDR1 and CDR2 (germline): SGHVS, FNYEAQ. The CDR3 region has the DNA TGTGCCAGCAGCTTAGTGGCTAGCGGGATGGGACTCCACGAGCAGTACTTC. This translates into CASSLVASGMGLHEQYF.

This clone occurred a few times. The V gene is TRBV21-1, the J gene TRBJ1-5. TRBV21-1 is described as a pseudogene. The CDR3 sequence is 14 residues long. As DNA, the CDR3 is TGTGCCAGCAGCAAGACGGATAGCAATCAGCCCCAGCATTTT. Its translation is CASSKTDSNQPQHF.

This chain connects TRBV27 to TRBJ2-7; 10 bases match TRBD1. V lost 4 bases, J lost 2 bases, and 2 bases stayed unmatched. Germline-derived CDR1 and CDR2 are MNHEY and SMNVEV (reference sequence). CDR3 size: 14 residues. Here the CDR3 DNA reads TGTGCCAGCAGTTCGGGACAGGGGACCTACGAGCAGTACTTC. This sequence encodes CASSSGQGTYEQYF.

The rearrangement links TRBV5-6 to TRBJ2-1; D unresolved. Per germline, CDR1 SGHDT and CDR2 YYEEEE. Trimming left V 4 bases short and J 4 bases short, with 15 bases between. This CDR3 has 15 amino acids. The CDR3 region is CASSALELPYNEQFF. The CDR3 coding sequence is TGTGCCAGCAGCGCCCTCGAGTTGCCTTACAATGAGCAGTTCTTC. Drawing the rest from reference TRBV5-6 and TRBJ2-1, the complete variable domain is DAGVTQSPTHLIKTRGQQVTLRCSPKSGHDTVSWYQQALGQGPQFIFQYYEEEERQRGNFPDRFSGHQFPNYSSELNVNALLLGDSALYLCASSALELPYNEQFFGPGTRLTVL.

The chain employs TRBV2 and TRBJ2-1, with D uncertain. Germline V gene lookup returns CDR1 SNHLY and CDR2 FYNNEI. Trimming took 0 bases from V and 10 from J, leaving 7 bases between them. The CDR3 runs to 12 residues. The DNA for the CDR3 is TGTGCCAGCAGTGAAGCGCTGGGGGAGCAGTTCTTC. It is translated as CASSEALGEQFF. Full variable domain (rest looked up from reference TRBV2 and TRBJ2-1): EPEVTQTPSHQVTQMGQEVILRCVPISNHLYFYWYRQILGQKVEFLVSFYNNEISEKSEIFDDQFSVERPDGSNFTLKIRSTKLEDSAMYFCASSEALGEQFFGPGTRLTVL.

This sequence joins TRBV6-1 and TRBJ2-7; D remains unclear. The CDR3 sequence is 14 residues long. Germline V gives CDR1 MNHNS, CDR2 SASEGT. V was cut by 3 bases and J by 0 bases, with 9 bases left in between. CDR3 nucleotide sequence: TGTGCCAGCAGTGACCGATGGAGCTCCTACGAGCAGTACTTC. Its translation is CASSDRWSSYEQYF.

This clone showed up just once. Within the sample, other DNA sequences also encode this same CDR3. This chain connects TRBV6-4 to TRBJ2-3; D gene unclear. The CDR3 contains 13 residues. V lost 2 bases and J lost 0, with 3 bases in between. CDR1 and CDR2 from the germline V gene are MRHNA and SNTAGT. CDR3 sequence (DNA): TGTGCCAGCAGTGACGGCAGCACAGATACGCAGTATTTT. Translating gives CASSDGSTDTQYF.

The J gene is TRBJ2-1, the V gene TRBV7-9; 11 bases map to TRBD2. This CDR3 has 15 residues. V was clipped by 7 bases and J by 4 bases; unmatched bases: 6. Germline CDR1 reads SEHNR; CDR2 reads FQNEAQ (reference sequence). The CDR3 DNA is TGTGCCAGCACTCTAGCGGGAGGAAGGTACAATGAGCAGTTCTTC. Translating gives CASTLAGGRYNEQFF.

This clone was recorded once. The chain employs TRBV2 and TRBJ2-1; D unclear. There are 15 residues in the CDR3. CDR1 SNHLY and CDR2 FYNNEI come from the germline V gene. Trimming took 2 bases from V and 0 from J, leaving 8 bases between them. The CDR3 here is CASSELGNSYNEQFF. Here the CDR3 DNA reads TGTGCCAGCAGTGAACTAGGGAACTCCTACAATGAGCAGTTCTTC. The whole variable domain, filled in from reference TRBV2 and TRBJ2-1, reads EPEVTQTPSHQVTQMGQEVILRCVPISNHLYFYWYRQILGQKVEFLVSFYNNEISEKSEIFDDQFSVERPDGSNFTLKIRSTKLEDSAMYFCASSELGNSYNEQFFGPGTRLTVL.

The chain is built from TRBV2 and TRBJ1-2; a weak D match, TRBD1 (5 bases). The CDR3 is 14 residues long. Per germline, CDR1 SNHLY and CDR2 FYNNEI. Trimming shortened V by 6 bases and J by 4 bases, and 15 bases separated the two germline ends. The CDR3 DNA sequence: TGTGCCAGCAGGGGGCAGACAGTCACCTATGGCTACACCTTC. Residues: CASRGQTVTYGYTF.

The rearrangement joins TRBV5-4 to TRBJ2-1; TRBD2 aligns across 11 bases. Germline-derived CDR1 and CDR2 are SGHNT and YYREEE (reference sequence). There are 16 residues in the CDR3. V lost 4 bases and J lost 10; bases outside the gene matches: 13. CDR3 DNA sequence: TGTGCCAGCAGCCCCGGGAATAGCGGGAGGGTATGGGAGCAGTTCTTC. Translating it yields CASSPGNSGRVWEQFF.

This clone was seen only once. The rearrangement links TRBV2 to TRBJ2-7; D gene unclear. Germline CDR1 reads SNHLY; CDR2 reads FYNNEI. The V gene lost 3 bases and the J gene lost 2 bases, with 11 bases spanning the gap. CDR3 size: 14 residues. The CDR3 here is CASSEAGEAYEQYF. CDR3 in DNA: TGTGCCAGCAGTGAGGCAGGAGAAGCCTACGAGCAGTACTTC. The full variable domain, with the rest looked up from reference TRBV2 and TRBJ2-7, is EPEVTQTPSHQVTQMGQEVILRCVPISNHLYFYWYRQILGQKVEFLVSFYNNEISEKSEIFDDQFSVERPDGSNFTLKIRSTKLEDSAMYFCASSEAGEAYEQYFGPGTRLTVT.

The chain links TRBV4-2 to TRBJ2-7; TRBD2 agrees at 7 bases. The CDR3 length is 15 residues. V trimming: 0 bases; J trimming: 0 bases; junction bases outside the gene matches: 2. Germline-derived CDR1 and CDR2 are LGHNA and YNFKEQ. The CDR3 DNA is TGTGCCAGCAGCCAAGAAGGCGGGAGCTCCTACGAGCAGTACTTC. Protein product: CASSQEGGSSYEQYF.